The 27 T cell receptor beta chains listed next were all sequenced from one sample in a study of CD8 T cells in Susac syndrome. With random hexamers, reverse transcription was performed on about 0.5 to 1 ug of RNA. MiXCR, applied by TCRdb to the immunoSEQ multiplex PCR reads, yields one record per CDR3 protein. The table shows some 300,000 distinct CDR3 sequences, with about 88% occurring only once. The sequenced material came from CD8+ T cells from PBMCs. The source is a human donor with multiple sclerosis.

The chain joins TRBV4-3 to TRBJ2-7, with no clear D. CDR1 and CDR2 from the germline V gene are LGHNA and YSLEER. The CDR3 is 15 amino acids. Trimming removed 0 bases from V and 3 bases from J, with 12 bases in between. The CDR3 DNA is TGCGCCAGCAGCCAAGATCGAGGCTTATACTACGAGCAGTACTTC. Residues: CASSQDRGLYYEQYF.

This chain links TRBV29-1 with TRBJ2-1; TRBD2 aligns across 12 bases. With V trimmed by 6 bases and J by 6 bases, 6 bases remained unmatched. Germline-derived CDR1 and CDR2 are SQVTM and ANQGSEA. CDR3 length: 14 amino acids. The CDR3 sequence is CSVRGLAGPNEQFF. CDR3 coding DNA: TGCAGCGTCCGCGGACTAGCGGGGCCCAATGAGCAGTTCTTC.

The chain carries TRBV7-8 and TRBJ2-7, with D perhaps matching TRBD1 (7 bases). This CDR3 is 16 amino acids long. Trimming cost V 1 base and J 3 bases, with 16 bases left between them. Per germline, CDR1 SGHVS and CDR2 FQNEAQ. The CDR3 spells CASSLVQGEVYYEQYF. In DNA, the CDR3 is TGTGCCAGCAGCTTAGTGCAGGGGGAGGTTTACTACGAGCAGTACTTC.

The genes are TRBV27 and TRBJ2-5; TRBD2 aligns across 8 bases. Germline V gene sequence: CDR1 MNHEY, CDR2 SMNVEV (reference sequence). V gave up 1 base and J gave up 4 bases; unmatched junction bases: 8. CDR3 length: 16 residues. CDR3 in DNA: TGTGCCAGCAGTTTATACCGGGAGGGCCCTCGAGAGACCCAGTACTTC. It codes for CASSLYREGPRETQYF.

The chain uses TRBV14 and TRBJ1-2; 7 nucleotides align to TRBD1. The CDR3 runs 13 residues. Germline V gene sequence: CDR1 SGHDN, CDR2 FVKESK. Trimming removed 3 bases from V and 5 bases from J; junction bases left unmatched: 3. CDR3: CASSQGQSYGYTF. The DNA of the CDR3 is TGTGCCAGCAGCCAGGGACAGAGTTATGGCTACACCTTC.

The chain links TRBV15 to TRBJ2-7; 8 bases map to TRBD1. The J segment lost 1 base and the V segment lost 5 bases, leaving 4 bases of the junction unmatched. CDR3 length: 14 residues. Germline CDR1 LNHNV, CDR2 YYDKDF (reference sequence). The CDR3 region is CATSADRGSYEQYF. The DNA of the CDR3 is TGTGCCACCAGCGCCGACAGGGGTTCCTACGAGCAGTACTTC.

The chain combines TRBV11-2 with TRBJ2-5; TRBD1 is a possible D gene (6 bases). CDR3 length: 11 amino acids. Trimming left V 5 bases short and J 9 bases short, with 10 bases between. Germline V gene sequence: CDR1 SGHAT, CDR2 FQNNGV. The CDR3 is CASSLQGPQYF. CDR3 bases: TGTGCCAGCAGCCTCCAGGGGCCCCAGTACTTC.

CDR3: CAWSSRAATEAFF. CDR3 in DNA: TGTGCCTGGAGTAGCAGGGCGGCCACTGAAGCTTTCTTT. This chain joins TRBV30 and TRBJ1-1; tentative D call: TRBD1 (5 bases). Trimming removed 2 bases at V and 4 bases at J, with 11 bases between. The length of the CDR3 is 13 residues. The germline V gene encodes CDR1 GTSNPN and CDR2 SVGIG (reference sequence). The variable domain in full, with the rest retrieved from reference TRBV30 and TRBJ1-1, is SQTIHQWPATLVQPVGSPLSLECTVEGTSNPNLYWYRQAAGRGLQLLFYSVGIGQISSEVPQNLSASRPQDRQFILSSKKLLLSDSGFYLCAWSSRAATEAFFGQGTRLTVV.

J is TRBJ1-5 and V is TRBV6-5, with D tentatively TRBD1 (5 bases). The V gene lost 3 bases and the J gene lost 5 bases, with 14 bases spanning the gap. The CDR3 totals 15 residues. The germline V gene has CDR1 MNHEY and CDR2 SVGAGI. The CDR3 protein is CASSYRLEGYQPQHF. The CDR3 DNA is TGTGCCAGCAGTTATCGTTTAGAGGGGTATCAGCCCCAGCATTTT.

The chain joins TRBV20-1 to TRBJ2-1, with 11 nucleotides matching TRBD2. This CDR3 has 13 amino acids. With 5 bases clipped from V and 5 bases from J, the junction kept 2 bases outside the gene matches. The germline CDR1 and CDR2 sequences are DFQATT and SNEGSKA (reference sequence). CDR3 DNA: TGCAGTGCTGGGGGACTAGCGGACAATGAGCAGTTCTTC. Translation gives CSAGGLADNEQFF.

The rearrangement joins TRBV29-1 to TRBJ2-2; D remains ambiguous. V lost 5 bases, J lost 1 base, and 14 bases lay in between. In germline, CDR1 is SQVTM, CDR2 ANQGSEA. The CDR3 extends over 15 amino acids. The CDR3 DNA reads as TGCAGCGTTCGTGGGATACCATTGAACACCGGGGAGCTGTTTTTT. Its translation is CSVRGIPLNTGELFF.

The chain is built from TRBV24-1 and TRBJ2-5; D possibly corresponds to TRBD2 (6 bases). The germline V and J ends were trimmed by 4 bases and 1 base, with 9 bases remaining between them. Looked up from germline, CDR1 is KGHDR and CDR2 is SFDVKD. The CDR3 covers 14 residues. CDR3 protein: CATSDLGGQETQYF. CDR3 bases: TGTGCCACCAGTGACCTGGGGGGCCAAGAGACCCAGTACTTC.

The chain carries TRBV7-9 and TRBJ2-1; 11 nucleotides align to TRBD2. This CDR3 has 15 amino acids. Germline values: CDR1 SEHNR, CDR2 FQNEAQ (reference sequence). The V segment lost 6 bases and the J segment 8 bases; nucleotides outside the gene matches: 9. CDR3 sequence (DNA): TGTGCCAGCAGTAAACTAGCGGGAGCTAGGGATGAGCAGTTCTTC. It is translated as CASSKLAGARDEQFF.

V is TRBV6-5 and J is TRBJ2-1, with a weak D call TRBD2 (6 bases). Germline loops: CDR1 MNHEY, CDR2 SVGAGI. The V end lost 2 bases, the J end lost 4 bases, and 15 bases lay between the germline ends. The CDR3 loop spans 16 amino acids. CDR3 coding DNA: TGTGCCAGCAGTTACCACGGGACTCTTATTTACAATGAGCAGTTCTTC. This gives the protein CASSYHGTLIYNEQFF.

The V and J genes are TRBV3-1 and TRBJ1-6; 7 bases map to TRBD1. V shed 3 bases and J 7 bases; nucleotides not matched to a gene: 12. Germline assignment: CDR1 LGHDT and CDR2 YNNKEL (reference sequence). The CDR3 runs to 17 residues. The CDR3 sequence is CASSQARTRGWNSPLHF. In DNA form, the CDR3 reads TGTGCCAGCAGCCAGGCCCGAACCAGGGGGTGGAATTCACCCCTCCACTTT.

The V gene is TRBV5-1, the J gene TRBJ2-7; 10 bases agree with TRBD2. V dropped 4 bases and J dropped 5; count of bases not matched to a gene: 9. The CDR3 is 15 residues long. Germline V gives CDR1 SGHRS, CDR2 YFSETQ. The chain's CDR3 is CASSPGAGGLHEQYF. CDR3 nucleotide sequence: TGCGCCAGCAGCCCCGGAGCGGGAGGGCTCCACGAGCAGTACTTC.

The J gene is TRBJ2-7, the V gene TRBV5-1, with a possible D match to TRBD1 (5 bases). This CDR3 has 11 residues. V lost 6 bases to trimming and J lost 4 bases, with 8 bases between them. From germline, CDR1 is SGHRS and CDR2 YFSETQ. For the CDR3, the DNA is TGCGCCAGCACTGACAGTTACGAGCAGTACTTC. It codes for CASTDSYEQYF.

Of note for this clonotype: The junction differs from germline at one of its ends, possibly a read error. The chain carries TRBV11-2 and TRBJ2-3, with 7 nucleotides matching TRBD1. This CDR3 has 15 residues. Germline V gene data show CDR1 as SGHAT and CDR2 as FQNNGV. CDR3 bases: TGTGCCAGCGGCTTAGACCCAACAGGGGCCAATACGCAGTATTTT. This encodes CASGLDPTGANTQYF.

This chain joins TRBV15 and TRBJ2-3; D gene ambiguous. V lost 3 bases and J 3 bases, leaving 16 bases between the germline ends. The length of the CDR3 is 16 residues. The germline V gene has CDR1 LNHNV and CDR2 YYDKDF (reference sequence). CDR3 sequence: CATSSWVAARTDTQYF. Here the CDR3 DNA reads TGTGCCACCAGCAGCTGGGTCGCGGCAAGAACAGATACGCAGTATTTT. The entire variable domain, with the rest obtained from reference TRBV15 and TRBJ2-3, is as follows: DAMVIQNPRYQVTQFGKPVTLSCSQTLNHNVMYWYQQKSSQAPKLLFHYYDKDFNNEADTPDNFQSRRPNTSFCFLDIRSPGLGDTAMYLCATSSWVAARTDTQYFGPGTRLTVL.

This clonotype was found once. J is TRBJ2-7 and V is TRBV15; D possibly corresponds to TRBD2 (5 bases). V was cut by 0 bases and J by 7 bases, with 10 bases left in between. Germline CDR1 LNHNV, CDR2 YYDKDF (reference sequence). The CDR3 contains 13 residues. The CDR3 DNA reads TGTGCCACCAGCAGAGATTTGAGGGAAGAGCAGTACTTC. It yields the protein CATSRDLREEQYF.

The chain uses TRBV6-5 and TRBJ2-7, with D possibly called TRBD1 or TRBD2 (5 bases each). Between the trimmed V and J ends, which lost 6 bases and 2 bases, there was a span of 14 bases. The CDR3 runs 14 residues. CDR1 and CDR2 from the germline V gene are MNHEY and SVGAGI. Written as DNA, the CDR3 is TGTGCCAGCAGGTGGGGACGAAGCACCTACGAGCAGTACTTC. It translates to CASRWGRSTYEQYF.

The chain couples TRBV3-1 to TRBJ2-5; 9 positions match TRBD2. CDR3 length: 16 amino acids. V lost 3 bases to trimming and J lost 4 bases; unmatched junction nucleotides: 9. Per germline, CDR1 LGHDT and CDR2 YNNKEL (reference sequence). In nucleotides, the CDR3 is TGTGCCAGCAGCCAGGCGGTAGCGGGAGATCGAGAGACCCAGTACTTC. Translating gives CASSQAVAGDRETQYF.

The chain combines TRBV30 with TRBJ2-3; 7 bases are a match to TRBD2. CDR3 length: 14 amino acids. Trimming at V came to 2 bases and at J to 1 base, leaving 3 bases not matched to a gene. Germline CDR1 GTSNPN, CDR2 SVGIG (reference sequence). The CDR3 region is CAWSLTSGTDTQYF. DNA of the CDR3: TGTGCCTGGAGTCTTACTAGCGGCACAGATACGCAGTATTTT.

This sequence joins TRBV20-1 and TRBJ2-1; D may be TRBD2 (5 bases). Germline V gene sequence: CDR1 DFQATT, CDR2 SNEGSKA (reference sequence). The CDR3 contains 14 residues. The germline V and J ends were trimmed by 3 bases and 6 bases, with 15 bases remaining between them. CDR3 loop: CSARDSSSPNEQFF. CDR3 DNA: TGCAGTGCTAGGGACTCCTCCTCCCCCAATGAGCAGTTCTTC.

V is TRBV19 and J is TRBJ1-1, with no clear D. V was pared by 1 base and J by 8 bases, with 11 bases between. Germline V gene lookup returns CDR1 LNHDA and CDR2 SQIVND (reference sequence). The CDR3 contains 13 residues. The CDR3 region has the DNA TGTGCCAGTAGTATAGCAAGCAACATCGAAGCTTTCTTT. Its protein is CASSIASNIEAFF.

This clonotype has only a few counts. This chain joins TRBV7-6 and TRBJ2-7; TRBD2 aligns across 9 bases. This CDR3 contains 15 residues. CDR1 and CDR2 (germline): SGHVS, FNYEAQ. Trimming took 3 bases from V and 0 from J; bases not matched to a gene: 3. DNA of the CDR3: TGTGCCAGCAGCTTGCTAGCGGGGAACTCCTACGAGCAGTACTTC. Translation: CASSLLAGNSYEQYF.

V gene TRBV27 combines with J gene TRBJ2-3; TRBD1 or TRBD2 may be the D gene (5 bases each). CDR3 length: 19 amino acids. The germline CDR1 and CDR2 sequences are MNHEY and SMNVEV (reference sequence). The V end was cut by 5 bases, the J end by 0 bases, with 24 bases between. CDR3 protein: CASSTWDVAPPHSTDTQYF. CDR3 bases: TGTGCCAGCAGTACCTGGGACGTAGCCCCCCCCCATAGCACAGATACGCAGTATTTT.